The 29 T cell receptor beta chains below come from one sample, sequenced in a study of blood T cell repertoires in COVID-19. The table came from immunoSEQ multiplex PCR; TCRdb's copy has only in-frame clones and leaves some out. The sample has 150,000 to 200,000 clones, over 85% seen once. Sequencing used peripheral blood. These receptors all stem from a woman aged 55 to 70 with COVID-19, enrolled during active disease.

The V call is TRBV7-2, the J call TRBJ1-1; D perhaps matches TRBD1 (6 bases). CDR3 size: 14 residues. V lost 5 bases and J 1 base, leaving 11 bases between the germline ends. Germline assignment: CDR1 SGHTA and CDR2 FQGNSA. This CDR3 is CASSLRQENTEAFF. DNA of the CDR3: TGTGCCAGCAGCCTCCGACAGGAGAACACTGAAGCTTTCTTT.

The chain employs TRBV9 and TRBJ1-2, with a possible D match to TRBD1 (5 bases). CDR3 length equals 14 residues. CDR1 SGDLS and CDR2 YYNGEE come from the germline V gene. Between the trimmed V and J ends, which lost 0 bases and 6 bases, there was a span of 12 bases. The CDR3 sequence is CASSVGGAYDGYTF. CDR3 DNA sequence: TGTGCCAGCAGCGTAGGGGGCGCTTACGATGGCTACACCTTC.

The chain is built from TRBV25-1 and TRBJ2-7; TRBD2 might be the D (5 bases). The length of the CDR3 is 14 residues. Germline CDR1 MGHDK, CDR2 SYGVNS. Trimming pared 6 bases from V and 0 bases from J, leaving 12 bases between. DNA for the CDR3: TGTGCCAGCAGACATTTCGGGGACTCCTACGAGCAGTACTTC. This sequence encodes CASRHFGDSYEQYF.

The rearrangement joins TRBV6-1 to TRBJ1-2; D is ambiguous. Trimming shortened V by 2 bases and J by 7 bases, and 20 bases separated the two germline ends. The CDR3 has 16 residues. CDR1 and CDR2 from the germline V gene are MNHNS and SASEGT. In nucleotides, the CDR3 is TGTGCCAGCAGTGAAAAACGCGGTGGTGGGTCCTTTGGCTACACCTTC. Amino acids: CASSEKRGGGSFGYTF.

V and J are TRBV5-1 and TRBJ2-1; D is ambiguous. This CDR3 is built from 15 residues. V lost 1 base to trimming and J lost 3 bases, with 11 bases between them. In germline, CDR1 is SGHRS, CDR2 YFSETQ. In DNA form, the CDR3 reads TGCGCCAGCAGCTTGAGTAACCCTAGCTACAATGAGCAGTTCTTC. This gives the protein CASSLSNPSYNEQFF.

This chain links TRBV19 with TRBJ2-7; 8 nucleotides match TRBD1. This CDR3 is 11 amino acids long. CDR1 and CDR2 (germline): LNHDA, SQIVND (reference sequence). CDR3 in DNA: TGTGCAGCAGGGGGCTTCGACGAGCAGTACTTC. Amino acid sequence: CAAGGFDEQYF.

This chain links TRBV27 with TRBJ2-5; 11 nucleotides line up with TRBD2. Germline CDR1 and CDR2: MNHEY and SMNVEV (reference sequence). Germline trimming cut 4 bases from V and 10 bases from J; bases unmatched to any gene: 11. The CDR3 extends over 15 amino acids. CDR3 in amino acids: CASSSLTSLAGGQYF. CDR3 nucleotide sequence: TGTGCCAGCAGTTCCCTCACCTCTCTAGCGGGGGGCCAGTACTTC.

V gene TRBV3-1 (or the pseudogene TRBV3-2) combines with J gene TRBJ1-1; no reliable D call. Between the trimmed V and J ends, which lost 4 bases and 8 bases, there was a span of 8 bases. In germline, CDR1 is LGHDT, CDR2 YNNKEL (reference sequence). The CDR3 has 11 residues. CDR3 amino acids: CASSRAGEAFF. The CDR3 DNA is TGTGCCAGCAGCCGGGCTGGGGAAGCTTTCTTT.

J is TRBJ1-1 and V is TRBV9, with TRBD1 matching over 8 bases. The trim removed 3 bases at V and 0 bases at J, leaving 4 bases unmatched. Germline CDR1 reads SGDLS; CDR2 reads YYNGEE. The CDR3 loop spans 15 amino acids. CDR3 DNA sequence: TGTGCCAGCAGCGCGAGACAGGGGTTGAACACTGAAGCTTTCTTT. Translated: CASSARQGLNTEAFF.

The sample holds one count of this clone. V is TRBV5-6 and J is TRBJ1-6; tentative D call: TRBD1 (5 bases). The CDR3 runs 15 residues. Trimming took off 2 bases at V and 7 bases at J, with 13 bases between the two ends. Germline V gene lookup returns CDR1 SGHDT and CDR2 YYEEEE. The CDR3 reads CASSLFGGWNSPLHF. CDR3 DNA sequence: TGTGCCAGCAGCTTATTCGGGGGTTGGAATTCACCCCTCCACTTT.

The sample holds one count of this clone. The chain has TRBV6-5 and TRBJ2-5, with 8 bases aligning to TRBD1. Trimming took 1 base from V and 4 from J; bases not matched to a gene: 8. Germline lookup yields CDR1 MNHEY and CDR2 SVGAGI. The CDR3 has 16 amino acids. For the CDR3, the DNA is TGTGCCAGCAGTTACTTCATGGGCAGGGGGCGAGAGACCCAGTACTTC. This sequence encodes CASSYFMGRGRETQYF.

V and J are TRBV25-1 and TRBJ1-2; D unresolved. CDR1 MGHDK and CDR2 SYGVNS come from the germline V gene. This CDR3 is built from 15 residues. The V gene lost 7 bases and the J gene lost 0 bases, with 15 bases spanning the gap. The CDR3 loop is CASKVGQAPNYGYTF. CDR3 in DNA: TGTGCCAGCAAGGTTGGGCAGGCACCTAACTATGGCTACACCTTC.

This clone has a handful of counts. The chain couples TRBV6-2 or TRBV6-3 to TRBJ1-5; D not certain. Trimming shortened V by 3 bases and J by 7 bases, and 10 bases separated the two germline ends. Germline CDR1 is MNHEY and CDR2 is SVGEGT. The CDR3 is made up of 13 amino acids. The CDR3 nucleotides are TGTGCCAGCAGTTATTTCAACAGCCAGCCCCAGCATTTT. It yields the protein CASSYFNSQPQHF.

J is TRBJ1-1 and V is TRBV2; 9 bases agree with TRBD1. The germline gives CDR1 SNHLY, CDR2 FYNNEI. The CDR3 contains 16 residues. J lost 5 bases, V lost 3 bases, and 10 bases had no gene match. CDR3 DNA: TGTGCCAGCAGTGATTACGACGGACAGGGGTTGACTGAAGCTTTCTTT. Protein sequence: CASSDYDGQGLTEAFF.

The chain has TRBV5-4 and TRBJ1-6; 7 bases match TRBD1. The CDR3 consists of 15 residues. The germline gives CDR1 SGHNT, CDR2 YYREEE (reference sequence). V dropped 0 bases and J dropped 6; count of bases not matched to a gene: 3. CDR3 protein: CASSLGGTVNSPLHF. In DNA form, the CDR3 reads TGTGCCAGCAGCTTGGGGGGGACAGTTAATTCACCCCTCCACTTT. The whole variable domain, filled in from reference TRBV5-4 and TRBJ1-6, reads ETGVTQSPTHLIKTRGQQVTLRCSSQSGHNTVSWYQQALGQGPQFIFQYYREEENGRGNFPPRFSGLQFPNYSSELNVNALELDDSALYLCASSLGGTVNSPLHFGNGTRLTVT.

CDR3 DNA sequence: TGTGCCAGCAGCCTAGGCGGGGTAGCCGAGCAGTACTTC. Translation gives CASSLGGVAEQYF. The chain uses TRBV3-1 (or the pseudogene TRBV3-2) and TRBJ2-7, with D possibly being TRBD2 (6 bases). The CDR3 runs to 13 residues. V lost 4 bases, J lost 6 bases, and 13 bases lay in between. CDR1 LGHDT and CDR2 YNNKEL come from the germline V gene (reference sequence).

The chain is built from TRBV5-1 and TRBJ1-1; D uncertain. The CDR3 sequence is 16 residues long. The V gene lost 0 bases and the J gene lost 3 bases, with 15 bases spanning the gap. Germline V gene data show CDR1 as SGHRS and CDR2 as YFSETQ. CDR3: CASSLALLSSDTEAFF. The CDR3 bases are TGCGCCAGCAGCTTGGCCCTCTTAAGTTCGGACACTGAAGCTTTCTTT.

This chain joins TRBV7-2 and TRBJ2-1; D is undetermined. Germline CDR1 reads SGHTA; CDR2 reads FQGNSA. There are 17 residues in the CDR3. With 3 bases removed from V and 0 bases from J, the gap between germline ends came to 15 bases. CDR3 amino acids: CASSFPPGSVSYNEQFF. CDR3 nucleotides: TGTGCCAGCAGCTTCCCCCCAGGATCAGTCTCCTACAATGAGCAGTTCTTC. Full variable domain (remainder filled in from reference TRBV7-2 and TRBJ2-1): GAGVSQSPSNKVTEKGKDVELRCDPISGHTALYWYRQSLGQGLEFLIYFQGNSAPDKSGLPSDRFSAERTGGSVSTLTIQRTQQEDSAVYLCASSFPPGSVSYNEQFFGPGTRLTVL.

The J gene is TRBJ1-2, the V gene TRBV9, with a possible D match to TRBD1 (6 bases). V shed 0 bases and J shed 3 bases, with 12 bases lying between them. CDR1 SGDLS and CDR2 YYNGEE come from the germline V gene. This CDR3 contains 15 residues. CDR3 in amino acids: CASSVGGRGYYGYTF. In nucleotides, the CDR3 is TGTGCCAGCAGCGTAGGTGGCAGGGGATACTATGGCTACACCTTC.

The sample holds one count of this clone. The rearrangement joins TRBV5-5 to TRBJ2-7; D not resolved. This CDR3 contains 16 residues. Deletions cut 0 bases from V and 1 base from J, with 14 bases between. Germline assignment: CDR1 SGHKS and CDR2 YYEKEE (reference sequence). The CDR3 loop reads CASSLGPTVASYEQYF. The DNA for the CDR3 is TGTGCCAGCAGCTTGGGCCCCACGGTAGCTTCCTACGAGCAGTACTTC.

The V gene is TRBV15, the J gene TRBJ1-3; D call uncertain. There are 15 residues in the CDR3. V lost 0 bases and J lost 2, with 8 bases in between. Germline V gene lookup returns CDR1 LNHNV and CDR2 YYDKDF (reference sequence). The CDR3 here is CATSRDPGAGNTIYF. The CDR3 DNA is TGTGCCACCAGCAGAGATCCCGGGGCTGGAAACACCATATATTTT.

This clone is labeled medium-sized. The same CDR3 also results from other DNA sequences found in this sample. This chain joins TRBV5-5 and TRBJ2-5; 8 bases align to TRBD2. This CDR3 has 15 amino acids. V trimming: 0 bases; J trimming: 3 bases; junction bases outside the gene matches: 4. From germline, CDR1 is SGHKS and CDR2 YYEKEE (reference sequence). This chain's CDR3 is CASSLAGTREETQYF. The DNA for the CDR3 is TGTGCCAGCAGCTTGGCCGGGACTAGAGAAGAGACCCAGTACTTC. The variable domain in full, completed from reference TRBV5-5 and TRBJ2-5, reads DAGVTQSPTHLIKTRGQQVTLRCSPISGHKSVSWYQQVLGQGPQFIFQYYEKEERGRGNFPDRFSARQFPNYSSELNVNALLLGDSALYLCASSLAGTREETQYFGPGTRLLVL.

The V gene is TRBV5-4, the J gene TRBJ2-1, with TRBD2 matching over 13 bases. The CDR3 consists of 15 residues. Germline values: CDR1 SGHNT, CDR2 YYREEE (reference sequence). The V and J ends lost 8 bases and 8 bases, in that order; junction bases with no gene match: 10. The CDR3 sequence is CASTLGTSGTDEQFF. CDR3 DNA sequence: TGTGCCAGTACTCTCGGGACTAGCGGGACGGATGAGCAGTTCTTC.

Only a few counts were recorded for this clone. The V gene is TRBV5-6, the J gene TRBJ1-6, with 9 bases that match TRBD1. The CDR3 has 16 residues. The germline gives CDR1 SGHDT, CDR2 YYEEEE. J was trimmed by 9 bases and V by 2 bases; bases with no gene match: 9. The CDR3 is CASSFGGTGFRSPLHF. The CDR3 coding sequence is TGTGCCAGCAGCTTCGGGGGGACAGGGTTTCGTTCACCCCTCCACTTT.

The chain is built from TRBV9 and TRBJ1-1; 9 nucleotides line up with TRBD1. The junction had 2 bases not matched to a gene; V was cut back by 1 base and J by 1 base. Germline assignment: CDR1 SGDLS and CDR2 YYNGEE. The CDR3 sequence is 15 residues long. The CDR3: CASSVQGQGNTEAFF. The CDR3 DNA sequence: TGTGCCAGCAGCGTACAGGGACAGGGGAACACTGAAGCTTTCTTT.

The chain couples TRBV19 to TRBJ1-2; 7 bases are shared with TRBD1. This CDR3 contains 14 residues. The germline gives CDR1 LNHDA, CDR2 SQIVND (reference sequence). J lost 7 bases, V lost 1 base, and 6 bases had no gene match. The CDR3: CASSIGGDSRGYTF. CDR3 coding DNA: TGTGCCAGTAGTATAGGTGGGGACAGCCGTGGCTACACCTTC.

The V and J genes are TRBV27 and TRBJ1-2, with D perhaps matching TRBD1 (6 bases). The V gene lost 5 bases and the J gene lost 2 bases, with 15 bases spanning the gap. Germline CDR1 reads MNHEY; CDR2 reads SMNVEV (reference sequence). The CDR3 contains 15 residues. The CDR3 sequence is CASSSLAGTNYGYTF. CDR3 DNA sequence: TGTGCCAGCAGTAGCCTGGCTGGGACAAACTATGGCTACACCTTC.

This sequence joins TRBV7-8 and TRBJ1-4; no clear D. In germline, CDR1 is SGHVS, CDR2 FQNEAQ. This CDR3 region has 13 residues. Trimming took 5 bases from V and 8 from J, leaving 12 bases between them. CDR3: CASSPSELEKLFF. CDR3 coding DNA: TGTGCCAGCAGCCCAAGCGAGCTCGAAAAACTGTTTTTT. The variable domain in full, completed from reference TRBV7-8 and TRBJ1-4, reads GAGVSQSPRYKVAKRGQDVALRCDPISGHVSLFWYQQALGQGPEFLTYFQNEAQLDKSGLPSDRFFAERPEGSVSTLKIQRTQQEDSAVYLCASSPSELEKLFFGSGTQLSVL.

With respect to this clone: At the DNA level, this CDR3 is encoded by other sequences in the same sample as well. CDR3 amino acids: CASSLAGAGGYTF. CDR3 nucleotides: TGTGCCAGCAGCTTAGCGGGAGCCGGTGGCTACACCTTC. The chain uses TRBV7-9 and TRBJ1-2; D is ambiguous. This CDR3 region has 13 residues. Per the germline V gene, CDR1 is SEHNR and CDR2 is FQNEAQ (reference sequence). V was trimmed by 0 bases and J by 7 bases, leaving 9 bases between them.